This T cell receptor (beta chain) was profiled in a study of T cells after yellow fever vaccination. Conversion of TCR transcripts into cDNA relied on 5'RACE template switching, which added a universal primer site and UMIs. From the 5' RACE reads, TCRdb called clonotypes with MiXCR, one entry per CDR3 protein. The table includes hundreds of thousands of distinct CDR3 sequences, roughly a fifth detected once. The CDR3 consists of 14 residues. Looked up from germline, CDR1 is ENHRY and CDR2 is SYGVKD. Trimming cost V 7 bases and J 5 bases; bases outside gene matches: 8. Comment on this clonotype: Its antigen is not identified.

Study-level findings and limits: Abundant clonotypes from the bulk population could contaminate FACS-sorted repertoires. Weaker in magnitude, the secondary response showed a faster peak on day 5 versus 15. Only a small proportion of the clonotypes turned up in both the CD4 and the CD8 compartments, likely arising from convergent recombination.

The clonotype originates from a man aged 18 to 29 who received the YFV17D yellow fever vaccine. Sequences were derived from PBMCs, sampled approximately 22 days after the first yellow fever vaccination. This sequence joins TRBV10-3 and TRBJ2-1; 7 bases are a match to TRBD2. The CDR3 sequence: CAITTGGNHNEQFF. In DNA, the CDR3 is TGTGCCATCACAACGGGGGGAAACCACAATGAGCAGTTCTTC.